The 3 T cell receptor beta chains presented below share a single source sample, sequenced in a study of blood T cell repertoires in COVID-19. Assay: immunoSEQ multiplex PCR; the TCRdb copy retains only in-frame clones and omits some. The sample has approximately 270,000 clones, about 85% seen once; the top ten hold about 3%. The sequenced sample was peripheral blood. Receptor source: a man in his late teens or twenties with active or convalescent COVID-19.

This clone occurred once. The DNA for the CDR3 is TGTGCCAGCAGCCCGACAAACTTTTATGGCTACACCTTC. It translates to CASSPTNFYGYTF. The rearrangement links TRBV7-6 to TRBJ1-2; no firm D call. Trimming took off 5 bases at V and 5 bases at J, with 12 bases between the two ends. The CDR3 consists of 13 residues. The germline gives CDR1 SGHVS, CDR2 FNYEAQ.

The rearrangement links TRBV3-1 (or the pseudogene TRBV3-2) to TRBJ1-1; perhaps TRBD1 as D (5 bases). Trimming cost V 7 bases and J 1 base, with 16 bases left between them. Germline loops: CDR1 LGHDT, CDR2 YNNKEL (reference sequence). This CDR3 region has 15 residues. The CDR3 is CASTPIPTGNTEAFF. For the CDR3, the DNA is TGTGCCAGCACCCCAATCCCCACAGGGAACACTGAAGCTTTCTTT.

The chain uses TRBV5-4 and TRBJ1-2, with 7 bases aligning to TRBD1. The CDR3 extends over 16 amino acids. The V segment lost 0 bases and the J segment 8 bases; nucleotides outside the gene matches: 13. CDR1 is SGHNT, CDR2 YYREEE, per germline (reference sequence). The DNA of the CDR3 is TGTGCCAGCAGCTTGGATTCCACGACAGGGATGGGGGGCTACACCTTC. It translates to CASSLDSTTGMGGYTF.